A selection of T cell receptor beta chains follows, all from one sample in a study of blood T cells in healthy people across ages. TCRdb itself ran the 5' RACE reads through MiXCR, one entry per CDR3 protein. This repertoire shows hundreds of thousands of distinct CDR3 sequences, about 52% found once; its top ten account for under 35%. The sequencing sample was made of blood. Every receptor here comes from a woman aged 60 to 75 in good health. The CDR3 runs from the conserved cysteine through the conserved F or W. The order of the fields is J gene, D gene, V gene, clone size, CDR3 protein, CDR3 DNA. A D gene is named only where the DNA matches it firmly. Expanded clones are given a class, and other clones once, few, many or no size at all.

j_gene: TRBJ1-6; d_gene: -; v_gene: TRBV7-2; abundance: -; CDR3aa: CASSPRGGRDSSPLHF; CDR3nt: TGTGCCAGCAGCCCGAGGGGCGGCAGGGACTCCTCACCCCTCCACTTT
j_gene: TRBJ2-4; d_gene: -; v_gene: TRBV12-3/TRBV12-4; abundance: few; CDR3aa: CASSSPYKAKNIQYF; CDR3nt: TGTGCCAGCAGTTCACCCTACAAGGCCAAAAACATTCAGTACTTC
j_gene: TRBJ2-5; d_gene: TRBD2; v_gene: TRBV29-1; abundance: -; CDR3aa: CSVRGGLGGDEQYF; CDR3nt: TGCAGCGTCCGAGGCGGGTTGGGGGGGGATGAGCAGTACTTC
j_gene: TRBJ1-4; d_gene: -; v_gene: TRBV7-2; abundance: -; CDR3aa: CASSFRVGTNEKLFF; CDR3nt: TGTGCCAGCAGCTTCAGGGTTGGAACTAATGAAAAACTGTTTTTT
j_gene: TRBJ2-1; d_gene: -; v_gene: TRBV5-1; abundance: few; CDR3aa: CASSPWYLDNEQFF; CDR3nt: TGCGCCAGCAGCCCTTGGTATCTCGACAATGAGCAGTTCTTC
j_gene: TRBJ2-7; d_gene: -; v_gene: TRBV7-2; abundance: -; CDR3aa: CASSQGTILEQYF; CDR3nt: TGTGCCAGCAGTCAAGGGACCATCCTGGAGCAGTACTTC
j_gene: TRBJ1-5; d_gene: -; v_gene: TRBV28; abundance: few; CDR3aa: CASASGNQPQHF; CDR3nt: TGTGCCAGCGCATCGGGGAATCAGCCCCAGCATTTT
j_gene: TRBJ2-7; d_gene: TRBD2; v_gene: TRBV9; abundance: -; CDR3aa: CASSVAASGTYEQYF; CDR3nt: TGTGCCAGCAGCGTAGCGGCTAGCGGTACCTACGAGCAGTACTTC
j_gene: TRBJ2-7; d_gene: TRBD1; v_gene: TRBV7-9; abundance: -; CDR3aa: CASSLMGQGEQYF; CDR3nt: TGTGCCAGCAGCTTAATGGGACAGGGTGAGCAGTACTTC
j_gene: TRBJ2-1; d_gene: -; v_gene: TRBV9; abundance: -; CDR3aa: CASSGQAEGEQFF; CDR3nt: TGTGCCAGCAGCGGACAGGCGGAGGGTGAGCAGTTCTTC
j_gene: TRBJ2-2; d_gene: TRBD1; v_gene: TRBV4-3; abundance: -; CDR3aa: CASRPEAQGDTGELFF; CDR3nt: TGCGCCAGCAGACCCGAGGCGCAGGGGGACACCGGGGAGCTGTTTTTT
j_gene: TRBJ2-2; d_gene: TRBD2; v_gene: TRBV18; abundance: -; CDR3aa: CASSPREDGGELFF; CDR3nt: TGTGCCAGCTCACCTCGGGAGGATGGCGGGGAGCTGTTTTTT
j_gene: TRBJ1-2; d_gene: TRBD1; v_gene: TRBV28; abundance: many; CDR3aa: CASSFMKGARGANGYTF; CDR3nt: TGTGCCAGCAGTTTTATGAAGGGGGCACGAGGGGCTAATGGCTACACCTTC
j_gene: TRBJ2-5; d_gene: -; v_gene: TRBV7-2; abundance: many; CDR3aa: CASSFAQETQYF; CDR3nt: TGTGCCAGCAGCTTCGCCCAAGAGACCCAGTACTTC
j_gene: TRBJ2-5; d_gene: -; v_gene: TRBV6-2/TRBV6-3; abundance: -; CDR3aa: CASSYSPETQYF; CDR3nt: TGTGCCAGCAGTTACTCGCCGGAGACCCAGTACTTC
j_gene: TRBJ1-1; d_gene: TRBD1; v_gene: TRBV12-3/TRBV12-4; abundance: -; CDR3aa: CASTLTGVNTEAFF; CDR3nt: TGTGCCAGCACTTTGACAGGGGTGAACACTGAAGCTTTCTTT
j_gene: TRBJ2-1; d_gene: -; v_gene: TRBV6-1; abundance: -; CDR3aa: CASSVGGKSEQFF; CDR3nt: TGTGCCAGCAGTGTTGGAGGGAAGTCTGAGCAGTTCTTC
j_gene: TRBJ2-7; d_gene: TRBD1; v_gene: TRBV6-6; abundance: -; CDR3aa: CASSTIQGGRLYEQYF; CDR3nt: TGTGCCAGCAGTACCATACAGGGGGGTAGGCTCTACGAGCAGTACTTC
j_gene: TRBJ2-4; d_gene: TRBD2; v_gene: TRBV20-1; abundance: -; CDR3aa: CSAREGVREQYF; CDR3nt: TGCAGTGCCCGGGAGGGTGTGAGGGAGCAGTACTTC
j_gene: TRBJ2-1; d_gene: TRBD1; v_gene: TRBV28; abundance: -; CDR3aa: CASSPQDRGREEQFF; CDR3nt: TGTGCCAGCAGTCCACAGGACAGGGGGAGAGAGGAGCAGTTCTTC
j_gene: TRBJ2-1; d_gene: -; v_gene: TRBV5-6; abundance: few; CDR3aa: CASSLGILRQVPFF; CDR3nt: TGTGCCAGCAGCTTGGGAATTCTAAGACAGGTACCGTTCTTC
j_gene: TRBJ2-5; d_gene: -; v_gene: TRBV6-6; abundance: -; CDR3aa: CASTVRGETQYF; CDR3nt: TGTGCCAGCACCGTCCGTGGAGAGACCCAGTACTTC
j_gene: TRBJ2-3; d_gene: TRBD2; v_gene: TRBV7-2; abundance: few; CDR3aa: CASSLVGRAEYTQYF; CDR3nt: TGTGCCAGCAGCTTAGTCGGGAGGGCTGAGTATACGCAGTATTTT
j_gene: TRBJ2-5; d_gene: TRBD1; v_gene: TRBV7-9; abundance: -; CDR3aa: CASSLGTDETQYF; CDR3nt: TGTGCCAGCAGCTTGGGGACAGACGAGACCCAGTACTTC
j_gene: TRBJ2-5; d_gene: TRBD2; v_gene: TRBV28; abundance: -; CDR3aa: CASSPSSGSPREQYF; CDR3nt: TGTGCCAGCAGTCCCTCTAGCGGGAGTCCAAGAGAGCAGTACTTC
j_gene: TRBJ2-7; d_gene: -; v_gene: TRBV20-1; abundance: -; CDR3aa: CSTSSRLYEQYF; CDR3nt: TGCAGCACCTCTAGCAGACTATACGAGCAGTACTTC
j_gene: TRBJ2-3; d_gene: -; v_gene: TRBV5-1; abundance: -; CDR3aa: CASSLVGLSTDTQYF; CDR3nt: TGCGCCAGCAGCTTGGTGGGTCTTAGCACAGATACGCAGTATTTT
j_gene: TRBJ2-7; d_gene: -; v_gene: TRBV29-1; abundance: many; CDR3aa: CSVGGREQYF; CDR3nt: TGCAGCGTGGGGGGTCGCGAGCAGTACTTC
j_gene: TRBJ2-1; d_gene: -; v_gene: TRBV20-1; abundance: -; CDR3aa: CSAREATDSGEQFF; CDR3nt: TGCAGTGCTAGAGAAGCGACCGACTCTGGTGAGCAGTTCTTC
j_gene: TRBJ2-7; d_gene: -; v_gene: TRBV7-2; abundance: -; CDR3aa: CASSLTSNVYEQYF; CDR3nt: TGTGCCAGCAGCTTAACTAGCAACGTCTACGAGCAGTACTTC
j_gene: TRBJ2-1; d_gene: TRBD2; v_gene: TRBV7-7; abundance: -; CDR3aa: CASSLLLAAEQFF; CDR3nt: TGTGCTAGCAGCTTACTACTAGCGGCTGAGCAGTTCTTC
j_gene: TRBJ1-2; d_gene: -; v_gene: TRBV20-1; abundance: -; CDR3aa: CSASSTYYGYTF; CDR3nt: TGCAGTGCTAGCTCAACCTACTATGGCTACACCTTC
j_gene: TRBJ1-4; d_gene: TRBD1; v_gene: TRBV27; abundance: few; CDR3aa: CASSRQGLYEKLFF; CDR3nt: TGTGCCAGCAGTCGACAGGGGCTATACGAAAAACTGTTTTTT
j_gene: TRBJ2-1; d_gene: -; v_gene: TRBV7-2; abundance: many; CDR3aa: CASSLGAGNEQFF; CDR3nt: TGTGCCAGCAGCTTAGGCGCGGGGAATGAGCAGTTCTTC
j_gene: TRBJ2-7; d_gene: -; v_gene: TRBV28; abundance: -; CDR3aa: CASSPRRGQYYEQYF; CDR3nt: TGTGCCAGCAGTCCCCGGAGGGGCCAGTACTACGAGCAGTACTTC
j_gene: TRBJ1-1; d_gene: TRBD1; v_gene: TRBV12-3/TRBV12-4; abundance: -; CDR3aa: CASSFYRGGEAFF; CDR3nt: TGTGCCAGCAGTTTTTACAGGGGGGGTGAAGCTTTCTTT
j_gene: TRBJ2-3; d_gene: TRBD1; v_gene: TRBV5-1; abundance: -; CDR3aa: CASSTGQGSSTDTQYF; CDR3nt: TGCGCCAGCAGCACAGGACAGGGCTCCTCCACAGATACGCAGTATTTT
j_gene: TRBJ1-1; d_gene: -; v_gene: TRBV10-3; abundance: -; CDR3aa: CAISESGGAPNTEAFF; CDR3nt: TGTGCCATCAGTGAGTCCGGGGGAGCGCCTAACACTGAAGCTTTCTTT
j_gene: TRBJ2-7; d_gene: TRBD2; v_gene: TRBV7-2; abundance: -; CDR3aa: CASSTGLAGVGYEQYF; CDR3nt: TGTGCCAGCAGTACCGGACTAGCGGGAGTTGGCTACGAGCAGTACTTC
j_gene: TRBJ2-7; d_gene: TRBD2; v_gene: TRBV7-2; abundance: -; CDR3aa: CASSLGVSGREQYF; CDR3nt: TGTGCCAGCAGCTTAGGTGTTAGCGGGCGCGAGCAGTACTTC
j_gene: TRBJ2-1; d_gene: -; v_gene: TRBV4-3; abundance: -; CDR3aa: CASSQDSAQGEDNEQFF; CDR3nt: TGCGCCAGCAGCCAAGACAGTGCGCAGGGGGAGGACAATGAGCAGTTCTTC
j_gene: TRBJ2-1; d_gene: TRBD2; v_gene: TRBV29-1; abundance: many; CDR3aa: CSDSGLSSYNEQFF; CDR3nt: TGCAGCGATAGCGGGCTTAGCTCCTACAATGAGCAGTTCTTC
j_gene: TRBJ2-4; d_gene: TRBD2; v_gene: TRBV29-1; abundance: -; CDR3aa: CSVGISGGRKTPGAKNIQYF; CDR3nt: TGCAGCGTTGGGATTTCCGGGGGGAGAAAGACGCCGGGGGCCAAAAACATTCAGTACTTC
j_gene: TRBJ2-1; d_gene: TRBD1; v_gene: TRBV4-3; abundance: few; CDR3aa: CASSQDGEDRGRRTVKTRFF; CDR3nt: TGCGCCAGCAGCCAAGATGGAGAGGACAGGGGGCGGAGAACGGTAAAAACGAGGTTCTTC
j_gene: TRBJ2-7; d_gene: TRBD1; v_gene: TRBV2; abundance: -; CDR3aa: CASHRDRGLEQYF; CDR3nt: TGTGCCAGCCACCGGGACAGGGGGCTCGAGCAGTACTTC
j_gene: TRBJ2-1; d_gene: -; v_gene: TRBV6-2/TRBV6-3; abundance: -; CDR3aa: CASGRIAYEQFF; CDR3nt: TGTGCCAGCGGGCGTATAGCCTACGAGCAGTTCTTC
j_gene: TRBJ2-7; d_gene: -; v_gene: TRBV20-1; abundance: few; CDR3aa: CSATPRQGTGREQYF; CDR3nt: TGCAGTGCAACTCCTCGGCAGGGGACCGGGAGAGAGCAGTACTTC
j_gene: TRBJ1-5; d_gene: -; v_gene: TRBV4-2; abundance: -; CDR3aa: CASSRIPVNQPQHF; CDR3nt: TGTGCCAGCAGCCGAATCCCCGTCAATCAGCCCCAGCATTTT
j_gene: TRBJ1-2; d_gene: TRBD1; v_gene: TRBV12-3/TRBV12-4; abundance: many; CDR3aa: CASSLLGQVGGYTF; CDR3nt: TGTGCCAGCAGTTTATTGGGACAGGTCGGTGGCTACACCTTC
j_gene: TRBJ2-1; d_gene: -; v_gene: TRBV4-3; abundance: few; CDR3aa: CASSRMLGTSYNEQFF; CDR3nt: TGCGCCAGCAGCCGAATGTTGGGGACCTCCTACAATGAGCAGTTCTTC
j_gene: TRBJ2-7; d_gene: TRBD2; v_gene: TRBV27; abundance: -; CDR3aa: CATRSGGDEQYF; CDR3nt: TGTGCCACCCGATCGGGGGGGGACGAGCAGTACTTC
j_gene: TRBJ2-7; d_gene: -; v_gene: TRBV7-2; abundance: -; CDR3aa: CASSYSAYEQYF; CDR3nt: TGTGCCAGCAGTTACAGCGCCTACGAGCAGTACTTC
j_gene: TRBJ2-5; d_gene: TRBD2; v_gene: TRBV20-1; abundance: few; CDR3aa: CSAPGREETQYF; CDR3nt: TGCAGTGCCCCGGGGAGGGAAGAGACCCAGTACTTC
j_gene: TRBJ2-1; d_gene: TRBD1; v_gene: TRBV29-1; abundance: -; CDR3aa: CSVEGQYKDNEQFF; CDR3nt: TGCAGCGTTGAGGGACAGTACAAGGACAATGAGCAGTTCTTC
j_gene: TRBJ1-1; d_gene: -; v_gene: TRBV25-1; abundance: -; CDR3aa: CASIHWGGTEAFF; CDR3nt: TGTGCCAGCATACACTGGGGGGGCACTGAAGCTTTCTTT
j_gene: TRBJ2-3; d_gene: -; v_gene: TRBV25-1; abundance: -; CDR3aa: CASSDRVPDTQYF; CDR3nt: TGTGCCAGCAGTGACAGGGTCCCAGATACGCAGTATTTT
j_gene: TRBJ2-7; d_gene: TRBD2; v_gene: TRBV28; abundance: once; CDR3aa: CASSPPTSGGTYEQYF; CDR3nt: TGTGCCAGCAGTCCGCCGACTAGCGGGGGGACCTACGAGCAGTACTTC